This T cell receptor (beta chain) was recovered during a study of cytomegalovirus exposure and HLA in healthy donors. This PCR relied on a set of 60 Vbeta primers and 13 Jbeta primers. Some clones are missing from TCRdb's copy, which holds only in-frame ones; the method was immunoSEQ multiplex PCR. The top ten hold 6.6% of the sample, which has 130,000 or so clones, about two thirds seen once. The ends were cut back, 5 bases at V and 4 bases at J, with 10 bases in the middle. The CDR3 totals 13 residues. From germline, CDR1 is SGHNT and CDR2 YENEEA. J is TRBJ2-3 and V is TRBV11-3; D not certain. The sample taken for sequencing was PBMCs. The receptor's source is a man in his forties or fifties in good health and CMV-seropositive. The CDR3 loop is CASSPYGADTQYF. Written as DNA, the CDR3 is TGTGCCAGCAGCCCATACGGAGCAGATACGCAGTATTTT.